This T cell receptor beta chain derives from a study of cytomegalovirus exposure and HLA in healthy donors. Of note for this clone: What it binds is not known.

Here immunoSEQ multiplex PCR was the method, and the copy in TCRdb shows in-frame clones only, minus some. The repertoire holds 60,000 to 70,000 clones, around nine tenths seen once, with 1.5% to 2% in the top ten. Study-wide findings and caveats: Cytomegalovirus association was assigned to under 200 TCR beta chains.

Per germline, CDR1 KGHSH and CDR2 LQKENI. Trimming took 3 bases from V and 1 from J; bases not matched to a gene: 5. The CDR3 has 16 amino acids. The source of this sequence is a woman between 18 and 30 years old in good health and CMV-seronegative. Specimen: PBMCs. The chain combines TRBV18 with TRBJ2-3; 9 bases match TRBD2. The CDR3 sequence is CASSPSSGARTDTQYF. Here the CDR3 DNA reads TGTGCCAGCTCACCCTCTAGCGGGGCCCGCACAGATACGCAGTATTTT.